The rows below give T cell receptor beta chains drawn from one sample of a study of blood T cell repertoires in COVID-19. Sequencing used immunoSEQ multiplex PCR; TCRdb keeps in-frame clones, though not all of them. The table shows about 68,000 clones, with roughly 85% occurring only once. Sequenced material: peripheral blood. Receptors were obtained from a man aged 50 to 59 with acute or convalescent COVID-19. CDR3s include the opening cysteine and the closing phenylalanine or tryptophan. Fields, in order: CDR3 protein, CDR3 DNA, V gene, D gene, clone size, J gene. A D gene is named only where the DNA matches it firmly. Clone size appears in some rows only: once, few, many, or a class for an expanded clone.

CDR3aa: CASSRSGGVPGELFF; CDR3nt: TGTGCCAGCAGCCGTAGCGGGGGGGTCCCCGGGGAGCTGTTTTTT; v_gene: TRBV7-9; d_gene: TRBD2; abundance: -; j_gene: TRBJ2-2
CDR3aa: CASRMNSYSNQPQHF; CDR3nt: TGTGCCAGCAGAATGAACTCCTATAGCAATCAGCCCCAGCATTTT; v_gene: TRBV2; d_gene: -; abundance: -; j_gene: TRBJ1-5
CDR3aa: CSVEAWDRANYGYTF; CDR3nt: TGCAGCGTTGAAGCCTGGGACAGGGCTAACTATGGCTACACCTTC; v_gene: TRBV29-1; d_gene: TRBD1; abundance: -; j_gene: TRBJ1-2
CDR3aa: CASSGGGDTQYF; CDR3nt: TGTGCCAGCAGCGGAGGGGGAGATACGCAGTATTTT; v_gene: TRBV9; d_gene: -; abundance: -; j_gene: TRBJ2-3
CDR3aa: CASSVGGAGTLDTQYF; CDR3nt: TGTGCCAGTAGTGTTGGGGGGGCGGGGACCCTGGATACGCAGTATTTT; v_gene: TRBV19; d_gene: -; abundance: -; j_gene: TRBJ2-3
CDR3aa: CASSLGQEGYTF; CDR3nt: TGTGCCAGCAGCCTCGGACAGGAGGGCTACACCTTC; v_gene: TRBV14; d_gene: TRBD1; abundance: -; j_gene: TRBJ1-2
CDR3aa: CASSTASRGYTF; CDR3nt: TGTGCCAGCAGCACGGCCTCTAGGGGCTACACCTTC; v_gene: TRBV6-5; d_gene: -; abundance: -; j_gene: TRBJ1-2
CDR3aa: CATSDFYTDTQYF; CDR3nt: TGTGCCACCAGTGATTTCTACACAGATACGCAGTATTTT; v_gene: TRBV24-1; d_gene: -; abundance: once; j_gene: TRBJ2-3
CDR3aa: CASSPGTGGETQYF; CDR3nt: TGTGCCAGCAGCCCCGGGACAGGGGGGGAGACCCAGTACTTC; v_gene: TRBV6-5; d_gene: TRBD1; abundance: -; j_gene: TRBJ2-5
CDR3aa: CASSGSRGPPGELFF; CDR3nt: TGTGCCAGCAGTGGGAGCAGGGGGCCTCCCGGGGAGCTGTTTTTT; v_gene: TRBV25-1; d_gene: TRBD1; abundance: -; j_gene: TRBJ2-2
CDR3aa: CASSSWTGVYEQYF; CDR3nt: TGTGCCAGCAGCTCCTGGACAGGCGTATACGAGCAGTACTTC; v_gene: TRBV14; d_gene: TRBD1; abundance: -; j_gene: TRBJ2-7
CDR3aa: CASSQDRGEKLFF; CDR3nt: TGTGCCAGCAGCCAAGATCGGGGGGAAAAACTGTTTTTT; v_gene: TRBV3-1/TRBV3-2; d_gene: -; abundance: -; j_gene: TRBJ1-4
CDR3aa: CASSPTGTGDYNEQFF; CDR3nt: TGTGCCAGCAGCCCCACCGGGACAGGAGACTACAATGAGCAGTTCTTC; v_gene: TRBV5-6; d_gene: TRBD1; abundance: few; j_gene: TRBJ2-1
CDR3aa: CASSKGLAGTMDTQYF; CDR3nt: TGTGCCAGCAGCAAGGGACTAGCGGGGACCATGGATACGCAGTATTTT; v_gene: TRBV11-2; d_gene: TRBD2; abundance: -; j_gene: TRBJ2-3
CDR3aa: CASSEYRQGTGYTF; CDR3nt: TGTGCCAGCAGTGAATATAGACAGGGGACAGGCTACACCTTC; v_gene: TRBV25-1; d_gene: TRBD1; abundance: -; j_gene: TRBJ1-2
CDR3aa: CASRLRDRESYGYTF; CDR3nt: TGTGCCAGCAGACTTCGGGACAGGGAGAGCTATGGCTACACCTTC; v_gene: TRBV6-5; d_gene: TRBD1; abundance: -; j_gene: TRBJ1-2
CDR3aa: CASSGGTSSDTQYF; CDR3nt: TGCGCCAGCAGCGGCGGGACCTCGTCAGATACGCAGTATTTT; v_gene: TRBV10-1; d_gene: -; abundance: -; j_gene: TRBJ2-3
CDR3aa: CASTPERGTGVSNQPQHF; CDR3nt: TGTGCCAGTACTCCAGAGCGGGGGACAGGGGTTAGCAATCAGCCCCAGCATTTT; v_gene: TRBV19; d_gene: TRBD1; abundance: -; j_gene: TRBJ1-5
CDR3aa: CASSQDPTYNEQFF; CDR3nt: TGTGCCAGCAGCCAAGATCCAACTTACAATGAGCAGTTCTTC; v_gene: TRBV3-1/TRBV3-2; d_gene: -; abundance: -; j_gene: TRBJ2-1
CDR3aa: CASSPGTSNSYEQYF; CDR3nt: TGTGCCAGCAGCCCCGGGACTTCGAACTCCTACGAGCAGTACTTC; v_gene: TRBV7-6; d_gene: -; abundance: -; j_gene: TRBJ2-7
CDR3aa: CASSDRGGAGELFF; CDR3nt: TGTGCCAGCTCGGACAGGGGAGGTGCCGGGGAGCTGTTTTTT; v_gene: TRBV27; d_gene: TRBD1; abundance: -; j_gene: TRBJ2-2
CDR3aa: CASSVGATGSTEAFF; CDR3nt: TGTGCCAGCAGCGTAGGGGCTACCGGGAGCACTGAAGCTTTCTTT; v_gene: TRBV9; d_gene: -; abundance: -; j_gene: TRBJ1-1
CDR3aa: CASSPRRQGSMNTEAFF; CDR3nt: TGTGCCAGCTCACCACGACGACAGGGGTCGATGAACACTGAAGCTTTCTTT; v_gene: TRBV18; d_gene: TRBD1; abundance: -; j_gene: TRBJ1-1
CDR3aa: CASQQEGDTEAFF; CDR3nt: TGCGCCAGCCAACAGGAGGGCGACACTGAAGCTTTCTTT; v_gene: TRBV5-1; d_gene: -; abundance: -; j_gene: TRBJ1-1
CDR3aa: CASSSRDRDVTNEKLFF; CDR3nt: TGTGCCAGCAGTTCCCGGGACAGGGATGTAACTAATGAAAAACTGTTTTTT; v_gene: TRBV6-2/TRBV6-3; d_gene: TRBD1; abundance: few; j_gene: TRBJ1-4
CDR3aa: CASSQGGLAGAINEQFF; CDR3nt: TGTGCCAGCAGCCAAGGTGGACTAGCGGGGGCAATTAATGAGCAGTTCTTC; v_gene: TRBV3-1/TRBV3-2; d_gene: TRBD2; abundance: -; j_gene: TRBJ2-1
CDR3aa: CASRGQGGEAFF; CDR3nt: TGTGCCAGCAGGGGGCAGGGAGGTGAAGCTTTCTTT; v_gene: TRBV6-4; d_gene: -; abundance: -; j_gene: TRBJ1-1
CDR3aa: CASSVVSGGAGELFF; CDR3nt: TGTGCCAGCAGCGTAGTCAGCGGGGGGGCCGGGGAGCTGTTTTTT; v_gene: TRBV9; d_gene: TRBD2; abundance: -; j_gene: TRBJ2-2
CDR3aa: CASTTDRGPSYEQYF; CDR3nt: TGTGCCAGCACCACCGACAGGGGTCCTTCCTACGAGCAGTACTTC; v_gene: TRBV6-5; d_gene: TRBD1; abundance: -; j_gene: TRBJ2-7
CDR3aa: CASSVAGSRSLYEQYF; CDR3nt: TGTGCCAGCAGCGTCGCGGGGAGCCGGTCCCTTTACGAGCAGTACTTC; v_gene: TRBV3-1/TRBV3-2; d_gene: -; abundance: -; j_gene: TRBJ2-7
CDR3aa: CASSWLTGGQETQYF; CDR3nt: TGCGCCAGCAGCTGGCTCACAGGGGGTCAAGAGACCCAGTACTTC; v_gene: TRBV5-1; d_gene: TRBD1; abundance: -; j_gene: TRBJ2-5
CDR3aa: CASSPGEDQPQHF; CDR3nt: TGTGCCAGCAGCCCCGGGGAAGACCAGCCCCAGCATTTT; v_gene: TRBV6-6; d_gene: -; abundance: -; j_gene: TRBJ1-5
CDR3aa: CASSFIGSGPNGELFF; CDR3nt: TGCGCCAGCAGCTTTATTGGTTCAGGGCCTAACGGGGAGCTGTTTTTT; v_gene: TRBV5-1; d_gene: -; abundance: once; j_gene: TRBJ2-2
CDR3aa: CASSLNRGQETQYF; CDR3nt: TGTGCCAGCAGCTTAAACAGGGGCCAAGAGACCCAGTACTTC; v_gene: TRBV11-3; d_gene: TRBD1; abundance: -; j_gene: TRBJ2-5
CDR3aa: CSALRAGRGDYGYTF; CDR3nt: TGCAGCGCATTGAGAGCCGGCAGGGGGGACTATGGCTACACCTTC; v_gene: TRBV29-1; d_gene: TRBD1; abundance: -; j_gene: TRBJ1-2
CDR3aa: CSVVKLLENTEAFF; CDR3nt: TGCAGCGTTGTTAAGCTACTAGAAAACACTGAAGCTTTCTTT; v_gene: TRBV29-1; d_gene: -; abundance: -; j_gene: TRBJ1-1
CDR3aa: CASSSPDREYTEAFF; CDR3nt: TGTGCCAGCAGTTCTCCTGACAGGGAGTACACTGAAGCTTTCTTT; v_gene: TRBV28; d_gene: TRBD1; abundance: -; j_gene: TRBJ1-1
CDR3aa: CASRIQGANTEAFF; CDR3nt: TGTGCCAGTAGGATACAGGGGGCGAACACTGAAGCTTTCTTT; v_gene: TRBV19; d_gene: TRBD1; abundance: -; j_gene: TRBJ1-1
CDR3aa: CASSLFNNSPLHF; CDR3nt: TGTGCCAGCAGTTTGTTTAATAATTCACCCCTCCACTTT; v_gene: TRBV12-3/TRBV12-4; d_gene: -; abundance: -; j_gene: TRBJ1-6
CDR3aa: CASRPGQGGNQPQHF; CDR3nt: TGTGCCAGCAGGCCGGGACAGGGGGGCAATCAGCCCCAGCATTTT; v_gene: TRBV6-6; d_gene: TRBD1; abundance: -; j_gene: TRBJ1-5
CDR3aa: CASSYGQGCYGYTF; CDR3nt: TGTGCCAGCAGTTACGGACAGGGGTGCTATGGCTACACCTTC; v_gene: TRBV6-6; d_gene: TRBD1; abundance: -; j_gene: TRBJ1-2
CDR3aa: CAWSAGGSATDTQYF; CDR3nt: TGTGCCTGGAGTGCAGGGGGGTCTGCCACAGATACGCAGTATTTT; v_gene: TRBV30; d_gene: -; abundance: -; j_gene: TRBJ2-3
CDR3aa: CASNLTPSLYNEQFF; CDR3nt: TGTGCCAGCAACTTAACCCCGTCACTATACAATGAGCAGTTCTTC; v_gene: TRBV7-3; d_gene: -; abundance: -; j_gene: TRBJ2-1
CDR3aa: CASSGGYISGGTEAFF; CDR3nt: TGTGCCAGCAGCGGGGGCTATATATCTGGTGGCACTGAAGCTTTCTTT; v_gene: TRBV3-1/TRBV3-2; d_gene: -; abundance: -; j_gene: TRBJ1-1
CDR3aa: CASSFLTDTQYF; CDR3nt: TGTGCCAGCAGCTTCCTCACAGATACGCAGTATTTT; v_gene: TRBV11-2; d_gene: -; abundance: -; j_gene: TRBJ2-3
CDR3aa: CASSPPVEEGYEQYF; CDR3nt: TGTGCCAGCAGTCCCCCGGTGGAGGAGGGCTACGAGCAGTACTTC; v_gene: TRBV6-5; d_gene: -; abundance: -; j_gene: TRBJ2-7
CDR3aa: CAWSVRDDSPLHF; CDR3nt: TGTGCCTGGAGTGTACGGGATGATTCACCCCTCCACTTT; v_gene: TRBV30; d_gene: -; abundance: -; j_gene: TRBJ1-6
CDR3aa: CASSLEEQGIWAEAFF; CDR3nt: TGCGCCAGCAGCTTGGAAGAGCAGGGGATTTGGGCTGAAGCTTTCTTT; v_gene: TRBV5-1; d_gene: -; abundance: -; j_gene: TRBJ1-1
CDR3aa: CASSLAGTGKVYGYTF; CDR3nt: TGTGCCAGCAGCTTGGCCGGGACAGGGAAAGTTTATGGCTACACCTTC; v_gene: TRBV5-8; d_gene: TRBD1; abundance: -; j_gene: TRBJ1-2
CDR3aa: CASSRGGGYGYTF; CDR3nt: TGTGCCAGCAGCCGCGGGGGGGGCTATGGCTACACCTTC; v_gene: TRBV7-2; d_gene: -; abundance: -; j_gene: TRBJ1-2
CDR3aa: CASSVEGAPFTNTGELFF; CDR3nt: TGCGCCAGCAGTGTGGAGGGGGCGCCTTTCACGAACACCGGGGAGCTGTTTTTT; v_gene: TRBV10-1; d_gene: -; abundance: few; j_gene: TRBJ2-2